A single sample is the source of the 11 T cell receptor beta chains below, sequenced in a study of beta chain features in type 1 diabetes. Isolated RNA was reverse transcribed in full, so expressed TCRB transcripts were sequenced. Produced via immunoSEQ multiplex PCR; TCRdb's table is partial and in-frame only. Here the sample spans under 90,000 clones, 30% to 35% being singletons. The sequencing sample was made of stem cell memory CD4+ T cells from blood. The receptors shown here come from a woman under 30 in good health.

V gene TRBV6-5 combines with J gene TRBJ2-7, with TRBD1 as a possible D gene (6 bases). The V gene's germline CDR1 is MNHEY and CDR2 SVGAGI. V was clipped by 4 bases and J by 0 bases, with 10 bases between them. The CDR3 spans 14 residues. The CDR3 DNA sequence: TGTGCCAGCAGTTCCAGGGGCTACTCCTACGAGCAGTACTTC. Translation: CASSSRGYSYEQYF.

Written as DNA, the CDR3 is TGTGCCACCAGCAGAGACCCTGGGGGCGGCTACACCTTC. Translation: CATSRDPGGGYTF. The rearrangement joins TRBV15 to TRBJ1-2, with a weak D call TRBD1 (6 bases). CDR3 size: 13 residues. Germline-derived CDR1 and CDR2 are LNHNV and YYDKDF (reference sequence). Deletions cut 0 bases from V and 8 bases from J, with 10 bases between.

The chain joins TRBV7-9 to TRBJ2-1; D gene ambiguous. CDR3 length: 11 amino acids. Trimming took 5 bases from V and 6 from J, leaving 5 bases between them. Germline V gene lookup returns CDR1 SEHNR and CDR2 FQNEAQ (reference sequence). CDR3 sequence reads: CASSHGNEQFF. DNA for the CDR3: TGTGCCAGCAGCCACGGCAATGAGCAGTTCTTC.

This chain uses TRBV4-1 with TRBJ1-5, with D perhaps matching TRBD1 (5 bases). Germline V gene sequence: CDR1 MGHRA, CDR2 YSYEKL. V was clipped by 3 bases and J by 7 bases, with 13 bases between them. CDR3 size: 14 residues. This chain's CDR3 is CASSQTSGNQPQHF. The DNA of the CDR3 is TGCGCCAGCAGCCAGACCTCAGGGAACCAGCCCCAGCATTTT.

Only a few counts were recorded for this clone. The rearrangement uses TRBV4-1 and TRBJ1-2; weak D call: TRBD1 (5 bases). Germline assignment: CDR1 MGHRA and CDR2 YSYEKL. Deletions cut 0 bases from V and 2 bases from J, with 10 bases between. The length of the CDR3 is 15 residues. The CDR3 loop reads CASSQDWGGNYGYTF. The CDR3 DNA reads as TGCGCCAGCAGCCAAGATTGGGGGGGAAACTATGGCTACACCTTC.

This clone showed up just a few times. This chain uses TRBV2 with TRBJ1-1; D possibly corresponds to TRBD1 (6 bases). The CDR3 loop spans 15 amino acids. The germline V gene encodes CDR1 SNHLY and CDR2 FYNNEI. Trimming took 5 bases from V and 4 from J, leaving 17 bases between them. For the CDR3, the DNA is TGTGCCAGCAGTACACCTTCGGGCAGGGGCACTGAAGCTTTCTTT. Its translation is CASSTPSGRGTEAFF. The entire variable domain, with the rest obtained from reference TRBV2 and TRBJ1-1, is as follows: EPEVTQTPSHQVTQMGQEVILRCVPISNHLYFYWYRQILGQKVEFLVSFYNNEISEKSEIFDDQFSVERPDGSNFTLKIRSTKLEDSAMYFCASSTPSGRGTEAFFGQGTRLTVV.

The table lists this clone with a few counts. The V gene is TRBV30, the J gene TRBJ2-3, with 9 nucleotides matching TRBD2. With V trimmed by 4 bases and J by 6 bases, 14 bases remained unmatched. This CDR3 has 16 residues. Germline V gives CDR1 GTSNPN, CDR2 SVGIG (reference sequence). CDR3: CAWTPKTSGRRDTQYF. DNA of the CDR3: TGTGCCTGGACCCCGAAGACTAGCGGAAGACGGGATACGCAGTATTTT.

This clone was seen more than once but under ten times. The V gene is TRBV4-1, the J gene TRBJ1-2, with D tentatively TRBD1 (5 bases). Deletions cut 5 bases from V and 8 bases from J, with 12 bases between. This CDR3 region has 12 residues. From germline, CDR1 is MGHRA and CDR2 YSYEKL. The CDR3 nucleotides are TGCGCCAGCAGCGCAACAGGTAACGGCTACACCTTC. It encodes CASSATGNGYTF.

Ten or more counts support this clone. The chain employs TRBV30 and TRBJ1-5; D is unclear. The V gene's germline CDR1 is GTSNPN and CDR2 SVGIG (reference sequence). This CDR3 region has 14 residues. Trimming took off 1 base at V and 0 bases at J, with 7 bases between the two ends. CDR3 region: CAWSAGLSNQPQHF. CDR3 DNA: TGTGCCTGGAGTGCTGGACTTAGCAATCAGCCCCAGCATTTT.

The chain joins TRBV5-6 to TRBJ2-7; TRBD2 matches at 8 bases. J lost 3 bases, V lost 4 bases, and 9 bases had no gene match. Germline V gene sequence: CDR1 SGHDT, CDR2 YYEEEE. The CDR3 is made up of 15 amino acids. The CDR3 loop reads CASSGPGLDRYEQYF. The CDR3 nucleotides read TGTGCCAGCAGCGGGCCGGGACTAGATCGCTACGAGCAGTACTTC.

This clone was recorded at least ten times. V is TRBV7-9 and J is TRBJ2-1; D possibly corresponds to TRBD2 (6 bases). CDR3 length: 14 amino acids. V lost 6 bases and J 8 bases, leaving 17 bases between the germline ends. Per germline, CDR1 SEHNR and CDR2 FQNEAQ (reference sequence). CDR3 protein: CASRREAGTYEQFF. The CDR3 coding sequence is TGTGCCAGCAGACGTGAGGCGGGAACCTATGAGCAGTTCTTC.